This TCR beta chain was retrieved from a study of blood T cell repertoires in COVID-19. Overall study context: The United States, Italy and Spain provided the acute and convalescent COVID-19 samples.

Sequencing was performed with immunoSEQ multiplex PCR; in TCRdb, only in-frame clones are kept and a portion is missing. In the table there are about 170,000 clones, 70% to 90% of which are singletons. This clone has a single count. This CDR3 has 14 residues. J lost 9 bases, V lost 6 bases, and 5 bases had no gene match. CDR1 is SNHLY and CDR2 is FYNNEI in the germline V gene. Recruitment covered some 25 US areas and drew participants whose ages spanned about 18 to 100 years. Self-reported history from a screening survey and questionnaire set each donor's cohort. This rearrangement joins TRBV2 to TRBJ1-6; 10 nucleotides match TRBD1. The clonotype was recovered from a woman between 45 and 65 years old who had recovered from COVID-19. The sequencing sample was made of PBMCs or T cells enriched from blood (not recorded which). DNA of the CDR3: TGTGCCAGCAGACCGGGACAGGGGTTTTCACCCCTCCACTTT. Its protein product is CASRPGQGFSPLHF.